Included here is one TCR beta chain sequence, with context. The data originate from a study of shared clonotypes between healthy human individuals. CDR3 length equals 16 residues. CDR1 and CDR2 (germline): MDHEN, SYDVKM. The germline V and J ends were trimmed by 2 bases and 0 bases, with 14 bases remaining between them. Sequencing used immunoSEQ multiplex PCR; TCRdb keeps in-frame clones, though not all of them. The data show about 2.3 million clones, 80% to 95% seen once. This sequence originates from a man aged 18 to 29 in good health. Some clones in this sample may be carry-over from other donors' samples. Sequences were obtained from naive CD4+ T cells from PBMCs. Subset meaning: CD45RA+ positively selected. The J gene is TRBJ2-7, the V gene TRBV28; no clear D. This CDR3 reads CASSLISHQPSYEQYF. CDR3 bases: TGTGCCAGCAGTTTAATTAGCCATCAACCCTCCTACGAGCAGTACTTC.